Each of the 21 T cell receptor beta chains below was sequenced from the same sample in a study of technical replicates of blood from several donors. Assay: immunoSEQ multiplex PCR; the TCRdb copy retains only in-frame clones and omits some. The sample lists some 62,000 clones; approximately 89% were seen once. Sequencing was done on a sample of PBMCs. These receptor sequences come from a human donor in good health. Some clones in this sample may be carry-over from other donors' samples.

This sequence joins TRBV18 and TRBJ2-7, with 12 nucleotides matching TRBD1. The length of the CDR3 is 17 residues. The V and J ends lost 4 bases and 4 bases, in that order; junction bases with no gene match: 11. Per germline, CDR1 KGHSH and CDR2 LQKENI. CDR3 sequence: CASSRLRGQGAEYEQYF. The CDR3 DNA reads as TGTGCCAGCTCACGTCTTCGGGGACAGGGGGCCGAATACGAGCAGTACTTC.

The gene calls are TRBV7-9 and TRBJ1-3; 7 bases are shared with TRBD1. Germline CDR1 SEHNR, CDR2 FQNEAQ (reference sequence). Unmatched junction bases numbered 3, after V lost 2 bases and J lost 2 bases. This CDR3 is 15 amino acids long. CDR3 DNA sequence: TGTGCCAGCAGCTTAACAGGGACAGCTGGAAACACCATATATTTT. The encoded protein is CASSLTGTAGNTIYF.

This chain uses TRBV5-1 with TRBJ2-5, with D hard to call. The CDR3 runs to 13 residues. Germline V gene data show CDR1 as SGHRS and CDR2 as YFSETQ. V lost 2 bases and J lost 4, with 9 bases in between. CDR3 in amino acids: CASSFENGETQYF. In nucleotides, the CDR3 is TGCGCCAGCAGCTTCGAGAACGGAGAGACCCAGTACTTC.

Relative to its sample, this clone is medium-sized (0.01 to 0.1%). The chain recombines TRBV4-3 with TRBJ2-4; TRBD1 is a possible D gene (6 bases). From germline, CDR1 is LGHNA and CDR2 YSLEER. Trimming pared 0 bases from V and 8 bases from J, leaving 14 bases between. The CDR3 extends over 15 amino acids. The CDR3 DNA follows: TGCGCCAGCAGCCAAGAGCTACAGGGACGGGACATTCAGTACTTC. Translated: CASSQELQGRDIQYF.

This chain connects TRBV27 to TRBJ1-4, with 9 bases lining up with TRBD1. The germline CDR1 and CDR2 sequences are MNHEY and SMNVEV (reference sequence). Trimming at V came to 5 bases and at J to 10 bases, leaving 8 bases not matched to a gene. CDR3 size: 14 residues. CDR3 sequence reads: CASSDGQGQGKLFF. The CDR3 DNA follows: TGTGCCAGCAGTGACGGACAGGGGCAGGGAAAACTGTTTTTT.

The chain has TRBV7-2 and TRBJ1-5, with 7 nucleotides matching TRBD1. The germline gives CDR1 SGHTA, CDR2 FQGNSA. V lost 1 base, J lost 6 bases, and 6 bases stayed unmatched. The CDR3 has 15 amino acids. CDR3 protein: CASSLGQGWGQPQHF. CDR3 in DNA: TGTGCCAGCAGCTTAGGACAGGGCTGGGGTCAGCCCCAGCATTTT.

The V call is TRBV4-2, the J call TRBJ1-2, with 9 bases lining up with TRBD1. J was trimmed by 3 bases and V by 0 bases; bases with no gene match: 14. The CDR3 is made up of 19 amino acids. CDR1 and CDR2 (germline): LGHNA, YNFKEQ. The CDR3 spells CASSQEGWTGAEVDYGYTF. As DNA, the CDR3 is TGTGCCAGCAGCCAAGAAGGGTGGACAGGGGCCGAAGTCGACTATGGCTACACCTTC.

V is TRBV23-1 and J is TRBJ2-3; TRBD1 is a possible D gene (5 bases). Being an ORF, TRBV23-1 has a function that is uncertain. Trimming removed 8 bases at V and 4 bases at J, with 7 bases between. This CDR3 contains 11 residues. CDR3 amino acids: CASQGADTQYF. As DNA, the CDR3 is TGCGCCAGCCAGGGTGCAGATACGCAGTATTTT.

The rearrangement links TRBV20-1 to TRBJ2-7, with D uncertain. Germline V lookup: CDR1 DFQATT, CDR2 SNEGSKA (reference sequence). The CDR3 is 11 residues long. V was cut by 5 bases and J by 10 bases, with 15 bases left in between. CDR3 nucleotides: TGCAGTGCTCCGAATCCGGAGATACAGTACTTC. Protein: CSAPNPEIQYF.

The chain uses TRBV4-3 and TRBJ2-1, with TRBD2 matching 7 bases. There are 15 residues in the CDR3. Germline loops: CDR1 LGHNA, CDR2 YSLEER. Trimming at V came to 1 base and at J to 6 bases, leaving 6 bases not matched to a gene. The CDR3 reads CASSQGGRGFNEQFF. CDR3 DNA: TGCGCCAGCAGCCAAGGCGGGAGAGGTTTCAATGAGCAGTTCTTC.

This clone was counted a few times. The chain employs TRBV7-2 and TRBJ1-5, with TRBD1 identical over 9 bases. In germline, CDR1 is SGHTA, CDR2 FQGNSA. The trim removed 1 base at V and 4 bases at J, leaving 8 bases unmatched. The CDR3 totals 17 residues. This CDR3 reads CASSLGRPGQGNQPQHF. CDR3 DNA sequence: TGTGCCAGCAGCTTAGGACGGCCGGGACAGGGTAATCAGCCCCAGCATTTT.

The chain uses TRBV6-4 and TRBJ2-1; 9 bases map to TRBD2. V was pared by 4 bases and J by 7 bases, with 11 bases of the junction left unmatched. CDR1 is MRHNA, CDR2 SNTAGT, per germline. The CDR3 contains 16 residues. In DNA, the CDR3 is TGTGCCAGCAGTGTCCGTGGAGCGGGGGGTCTTAATGAGCAGTTCTTC. As protein: CASSVRGAGGLNEQFF.

This chain joins TRBV28 and TRBJ2-7, with 11 bases fitting TRBD2. V lost 5 bases and J lost 2; bases outside the gene matches: 5. The CDR3 is 15 amino acids. Germline values: CDR1 MDHEN, CDR2 SYDVKM. This CDR3 is CASSTLAGGAYEQYF. The CDR3 DNA reads TGTGCCAGCAGTACTTTAGCGGGAGGGGCCTACGAGCAGTACTTC. The full variable domain, in which reference TRBV28 and TRBJ2-7 provide the parts outside the CDR3, is DVKVTQSSRYLVKRTGEKVFLECVQDMDHENMFWYRQDPGLGLRLIYFSYDVKMKEKGDIPEGYSVSREKKERFSLILESASTNQTSMYLCASSTLAGGAYEQYFGPGTRLTVT.

The genes are TRBV25-1 and TRBJ2-7, with a weak D call TRBD2 (6 bases). Deletions cut 9 bases from V and 0 bases from J, with 21 bases between. Looked up from germline, CDR1 is MGHDK and CDR2 is SYGVNS. There are 16 residues in the CDR3. The CDR3 spells CARKELRRDPSYEQYF. The CDR3 nucleotides read TGTGCCAGGAAGGAACTTAGGAGGGACCCCTCCTACGAGCAGTACTTC.

The genes are TRBV10-3 and TRBJ2-5, with 7 bases identical to TRBD2. CDR1 is ENHRY, CDR2 SYGVKD, per germline. The length of the CDR3 is 13 residues. The V and J ends lost 6 bases and 1 base, in that order; junction bases with no gene match: 2. This CDR3 is CAIRRGSQETQYF. Written as DNA, the CDR3 is TGTGCCATCAGGCGGGGGAGCCAAGAGACCCAGTACTTC.

V gene TRBV5-6 combines with J gene TRBJ2-1; 10 bases agree with TRBD1. Germline CDR1 SGHDT, CDR2 YYEEEE. CDR3 length: 16 residues. With V trimmed by 4 bases and J by 2 bases, 6 bases remained unmatched. This chain's CDR3 is CASSQDRGVAYNEQFF. Written as DNA, the CDR3 is TGTGCCAGCAGCCAGGACAGGGGGGTGGCCTACAATGAGCAGTTCTTC.

This clone was counted once. The chain recombines TRBV2 with TRBJ1-6; no clear D. CDR1 SNHLY and CDR2 FYNNEI come from the germline V gene. There are 14 residues in the CDR3. With 7 bases removed from V and 5 bases from J, the gap between germline ends came to 12 bases. The CDR3 DNA reads TGTGCCAGCACCTCGAGGTCAAATAATTCACCCCTCCACTTT. It is translated as CASTSRSNNSPLHF. The full variable domain, with the rest looked up from reference TRBV2 and TRBJ1-6, is EPEVTQTPSHQVTQMGQEVILRCVPISNHLYFYWYRQILGQKVEFLVSFYNNEISEKSEIFDDQFSVERPDGSNFTLKIRSTKLEDSAMYFCASTSRSNNSPLHFGNGTRLTVT.

This rearrangement joins TRBV2 to TRBJ1-1, with 8 bases fitting TRBD1. The J segment lost 5 bases and the V segment lost 4 bases, leaving 9 bases of the junction unmatched. The CDR3 loop spans 15 amino acids. In germline, CDR1 is SNHLY, CDR2 FYNNEI. The CDR3, as DNA: TGTGCCAGCAGTGGATTCCGACAGGGGAGGACTGAAGCTTTCTTT. It yields the protein CASSGFRQGRTEAFF.

The chain carries TRBV9 and TRBJ1-6; D remains unclear. From germline, CDR1 is SGDLS and CDR2 YYNGEE. CDR3 size: 13 residues. Trimming cost V 3 bases and J 9 bases, with 10 bases left between them. CDR3: CASSEAPISPLHF. The CDR3 nucleotides are TGTGCCAGCAGCGAAGCCCCGATTTCACCCCTCCACTTT. Filled out from reference TRBV9 and TRBJ1-6, the complete variable domain reads DSGVTQTPKHLITATGQRVTLRCSPRSGDLSVYWYQQSLDQGLQFLIQYYNGEERAKGNILERFSAQQFPDLHSELNLSSLELGDSALYFCASSEAPISPLHFGNGTRLTVT.

This clone was recorded only once. This chain links TRBV9 with TRBJ1-1, with TRBD1 as a possible D gene (5 bases). Trimming took 0 bases from V and 10 from J, leaving 10 bases between them. This CDR3 comprises 12 residues. Germline CDR1 reads SGDLS; CDR2 reads YYNGEE. CDR3 coding DNA: TGTGCCAGCAGCGTAGTGGAGGGACGAGCTTTCTTT. Its protein product is CASSVVEGRAFF.

The chain recombines TRBV4-1 with TRBJ2-4; 7 bases fit TRBD1. Per the germline V gene, CDR1 is MGHRA and CDR2 is YSYEKL. After removal of 3 bases from V and 3 bases from J, the junction contained 8 bases not matched to a gene. The CDR3 spans 16 residues. The CDR3 DNA is TGCGCCAGCAGCCAGCCAGGGGGTAATGTCAAAAACATTCAGTACTTC. It yields the protein CASSQPGGNVKNIQYF.